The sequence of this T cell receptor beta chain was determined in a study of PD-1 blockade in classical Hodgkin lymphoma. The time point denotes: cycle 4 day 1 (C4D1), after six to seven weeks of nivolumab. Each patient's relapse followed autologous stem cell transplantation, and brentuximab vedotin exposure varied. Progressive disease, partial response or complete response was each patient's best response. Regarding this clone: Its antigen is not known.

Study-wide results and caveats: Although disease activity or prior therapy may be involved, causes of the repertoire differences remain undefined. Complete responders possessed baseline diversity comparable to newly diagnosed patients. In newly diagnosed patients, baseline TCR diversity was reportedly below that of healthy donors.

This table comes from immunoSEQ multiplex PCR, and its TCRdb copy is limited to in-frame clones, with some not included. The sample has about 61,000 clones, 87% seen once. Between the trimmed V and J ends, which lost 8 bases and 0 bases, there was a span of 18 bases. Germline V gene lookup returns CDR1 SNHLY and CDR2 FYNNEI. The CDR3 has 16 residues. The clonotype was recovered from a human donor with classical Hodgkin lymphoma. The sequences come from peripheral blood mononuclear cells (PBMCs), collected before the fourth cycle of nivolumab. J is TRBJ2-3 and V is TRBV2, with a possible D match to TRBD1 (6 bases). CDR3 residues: CASQGQNKLSTDTQYF. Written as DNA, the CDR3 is TGTGCCAGCCAAGGACAGAACAAGCTTAGCACAGATACGCAGTATTTT.